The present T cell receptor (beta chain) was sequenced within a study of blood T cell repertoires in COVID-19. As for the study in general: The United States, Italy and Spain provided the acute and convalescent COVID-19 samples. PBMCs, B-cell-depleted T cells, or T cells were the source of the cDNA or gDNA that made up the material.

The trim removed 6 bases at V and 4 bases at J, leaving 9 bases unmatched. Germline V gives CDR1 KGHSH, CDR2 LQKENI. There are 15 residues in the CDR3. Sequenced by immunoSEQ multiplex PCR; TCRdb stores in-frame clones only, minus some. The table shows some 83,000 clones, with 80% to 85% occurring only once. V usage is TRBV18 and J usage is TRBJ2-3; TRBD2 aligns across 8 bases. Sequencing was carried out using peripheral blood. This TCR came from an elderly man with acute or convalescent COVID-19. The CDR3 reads CASSVAGGWSDTQYF. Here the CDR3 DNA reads TGTGCCAGCTCGGTGGCGGGAGGATGGTCAGATACGCAGTATTTT.